These 27 T cell receptor beta chains came from one sample sequenced in a study of T-cell memory formation after mild COVID-19. TCRdb re-derived calls from the 5' RACE reads in MiXCR, one entry per CDR3 protein. This sample has more than 400,000 distinct CDR3 sequences; roughly 18% occur once, and the top ten carry roughly an eighth. Sequenced input: PBMCs or a T cell subset sorted from them (not recorded which). All receptors derive from an adult woman who had mild COVID-19 (a few samples of this study predate the infection). Cell type and time point are not known.

The chain carries TRBV10-3 and TRBJ1-2, with a weak D call TRBD1 (5 bases). Germline CDR1 reads ENHRY; CDR2 reads SYGVKD. With 0 bases removed from V and 5 bases from J, the gap between germline ends came to 10 bases. The CDR3 covers 14 residues. CDR3 loop: CAISESGGLYGYTF. The CDR3 DNA follows: TGTGCCATCAGTGAGTCCGGGGGATTGTATGGCTACACCTTC.

Many counts were recorded for this clonotype. The chain combines TRBV6-5 with TRBJ2-3; D is possibly TRBD1 (5 bases). Germline V CDR1 and CDR2: MNHEY, SVGAGI. This CDR3 is 13 amino acids long. The V and J ends lost 6 bases and 4 bases respectively, with 11 bases between them. CDR3 amino acids: CASSQTVSDTQYF. Written as DNA, the CDR3 is TGTGCCAGCAGCCAGACAGTTTCAGATACGCAGTATTTT.

The J gene is TRBJ2-2, the V gene TRBV7-9, with 7 bases aligning to TRBD1. Germline V gene sequence: CDR1 SEHNR, CDR2 FQNEAQ (reference sequence). The CDR3 runs to 18 residues. With V trimmed by 2 bases and J by 1 base, 10 bases remained unmatched. The CDR3 DNA sequence: TGTGCCAGCAGCTTAAGTTCCTACAGGGGCATGAACACCGGGGAGCTGTTTTTT. Its translation is CASSLSSYRGMNTGELFF.

With respect to this clonotype: An end of the junction does not agree with germline; a read error may underlie this. This rearrangement joins TRBV10-3 to TRBJ2-7, with 12 bases identical to TRBD2. Germline CDR1 reads ENHRY; CDR2 reads SYGVKD. CDR3 length: 14 amino acids. The CDR3 here is CAISDQLTSGGRSF. The CDR3 nucleotides are TGTGCCATCAGTGACCAGTTAACTAGCGGGGGGCGTTCATTC.

The CDR3 nucleotides read TGTGCCAGCAATTGGGCCGGGAACACTGAAGCTTTCTTT. Amino acid sequence: CASNWAGNTEAFF. This chain uses TRBV6-2 or TRBV6-3 with TRBJ1-1; D is undetermined. Germline CDR1 is MNHEY and CDR2 is SVGEGT. The CDR3 runs 13 residues. Trimming shortened V by 7 bases and J by 1 base, and 10 bases separated the two germline ends.

The DNA for the CDR3 is TGTGCCAGCAGCTTGGCCCAGCGGAGACGCTACGAGCAGTACTTC. It yields the protein CASSLAQRRRYEQYF. The genes are TRBV5-6 and TRBJ2-7; D is perhaps TRBD2 (5 bases). CDR3 size: 15 residues. Germline V lookup: CDR1 SGHDT, CDR2 YYEEEE. Trimming cost V 0 bases and J 3 bases, with 13 bases left between them.

The chain uses TRBV27 and TRBJ2-7; 10 bases map to TRBD1. V was pared by 3 bases and J by 4 bases, with 6 bases of the junction left unmatched. CDR3 length: 15 amino acids. Germline values: CDR1 MNHEY, CDR2 SMNVEV (reference sequence). As DNA, the CDR3 is TGTGCCAGCAGTTTGTCCTGGACAGGGGGATACGAGCAGTACTTC. Amino acids: CASSLSWTGGYEQYF.

In this sample, this clonotype turned up many times. The chain carries TRBV18 and TRBJ1-4; the D is unclear. The V gene's germline CDR1 is KGHSH and CDR2 LQKENI. V lost 1 base and J 8 bases, leaving 14 bases between the germline ends. The CDR3 extends over 15 amino acids. This CDR3 reads CASSPQLDGREKLFF. In DNA form, the CDR3 reads TGTGCCAGCTCACCACAATTGGACGGAAGGGAAAAACTGTTTTTT.

This clonotype was seen repeatedly, ten times or more. This sequence joins TRBV7-9 and TRBJ1-1; D unclear. V lost 5 bases to trimming and J lost 4 bases, with 20 bases between them. Germline V lookup: CDR1 SEHNR, CDR2 FQNEAQ (reference sequence). This CDR3 comprises 16 residues. The CDR3 coding sequence is TGTGCCAGCAGCCCTCGGTTGGCAGGAGGAGTCACTGAAGCTTTCTTT. It is translated as CASSPRLAGGVTEAFF.

This clonotype showed up just a few times. This chain joins TRBV6-5 and TRBJ1-2, with D unresolved. Germline loops: CDR1 MNHEY, CDR2 SVGAGI. V lost 4 bases, J lost 1 base, and 10 bases lay in between. The CDR3 extends over 14 amino acids. The CDR3: CASSSAALNYGYTF. The CDR3 DNA sequence: TGTGCCAGCAGTTCCGCGGCGCTTAACTATGGCTACACCTTC.

V usage is TRBV27 and J usage is TRBJ2-2; 10 bases map to TRBD2. The CDR3 contains 16 residues. V lost 4 bases and J lost 5; bases outside the gene matches: 7. Germline CDR1 is MNHEY and CDR2 is SMNVEV (reference sequence). CDR3 DNA: TGTGCCAGCAGTTCCCTAGCGGGAGTGAGGACCGGGGAGCTGTTTTTT. Amino acid sequence: CASSSLAGVRTGELFF.

Only one count was recorded for this clonotype. CDR3 bases: TGTGCCAGCACCGGGGCTATGGAAGGCTACACCTTC. It codes for CASTGAMEGYTF. V gene TRBV18 combines with J gene TRBJ1-2, with a weak D call TRBD1 (5 bases). V was shortened by 8 bases and J by 8 bases, with 15 bases between the two germline ends. Germline V gives CDR1 KGHSH, CDR2 LQKENI. This CDR3 contains 12 residues.

This clonotype has only a few counts. The chain combines TRBV10-3 with TRBJ1-6, with TRBD1 matching over 7 bases. V shed 4 bases, J shed 10 bases, and the junction held 4 bases outside the gene matches. Germline CDR1 ENHRY, CDR2 SYGVKD. The CDR3 is 13 amino acids. CDR3 amino acids: CAISGTGGSPLHF. Here the CDR3 DNA reads TGTGCCATCAGTGGGACAGGAGGGTCACCCCTCCACTTT.

This clonotype was counted a few times. This CDR3 is CASSSLAGDTDTQYF. For the CDR3, the DNA is TGCGCCAGCAGCTCCCTAGCGGGGGACACAGATACGCAGTATTTT. The chain uses TRBV5-1 and TRBJ2-3; TRBD2 aligns across 10 bases. Trimming at V came to 3 bases and at J to 2 bases, leaving 3 bases not matched to a gene. The length of the CDR3 is 15 residues. Germline CDR1 is SGHRS and CDR2 is YFSETQ.

This clonotype was counted between two and nine times. The J gene is TRBJ2-3, the V gene TRBV6-1; 8 nucleotides match TRBD1. Germline lookup yields CDR1 MNHNS and CDR2 SASEGT. The CDR3 has 14 residues. V trimming: 8 bases; J trimming: 7 bases; junction bases outside the gene matches: 11. CDR3 DNA: TGTGCCAGCGGAGCCGCGGCAGGGGGCTATACGCAGTATTTT. It codes for CASGAAAGGYTQYF.

This clonotype was seen more than once but under ten times. The DNA is omitted, as the CDR3 cannot be located on it reliably, and the CDR3 follows TCRdb's listing. V gene TRBV7-5 combines with J gene TRBJ2-2. TRBV7-5 is a known pseudogene. Inclusive of both ends, the CDR3 amounts to 18 amino acids. CDR3 region: CISVSEALGGSLTGELFF.

Only a few counts were recorded for this clonotype. The chain uses TRBV5-1 and TRBJ1-1; D gene unclear. This CDR3 spans 14 amino acids. The ends were cut back, 2 bases at V and 1 base at J, with 9 bases in the middle. Germline CDR1 is SGHRS and CDR2 is YFSETQ. The CDR3 loop is CASSFTSGNTEAFF. DNA of the CDR3: TGCGCCAGCAGCTTCACCTCGGGGAACACTGAAGCTTTCTTT. Variable domain in full (rest from reference TRBV5-1 and TRBJ1-1): KAGVTQTPRYLIKTRGQQVTLSCSPISGHRSVSWYQQTPGQGLQFLFEYFSETQRNKGNFPGRFSGRQFSNSRSEMNVSTLELGDSALYLCASSFTSGNTEAFFGQGTRLTVV.

This clonotype was detected a few times. J is TRBJ2-7 and V is TRBV12-3 or TRBV12-4; 7 bases line up with TRBD1. Losses at the gene ends were 5 bases for V and 6 bases for J; bases not matched to a gene: 7. CDR3 length: 13 amino acids. The CDR3, as DNA: TGTGCCAGCAGTATACGACAGGGCGGCGAGCAGTACTTC. Its protein product is CASSIRQGGEQYF.

The chain combines TRBV3-1 with TRBJ1-1, with 7 bases fitting TRBD1. The V segment lost 3 bases and the J segment 3 bases; nucleotides outside the gene matches: 4. CDR3 size: 14 residues. CDR1 LGHDT and CDR2 YNNKEL come from the germline V gene (reference sequence). The CDR3 sequence is CASSHSRGHTEAFF. CDR3 sequence (DNA): TGTGCCAGCAGCCACTCAAGGGGGCACACTGAAGCTTTCTTT.

This clonotype came up a few times. The gene calls are TRBV5-1 and TRBJ2-5, with 8 bases aligning to TRBD2. The CDR3 spans 14 residues. Unmatched junction bases numbered 3, after V lost 0 bases and J lost 5 bases. The germline V gene encodes CDR1 SGHRS and CDR2 YFSETQ. CDR3 nucleotides: TGCGCCAGCAGCTTGGGCAGCGGGAGTGAGACCCAGTACTTC. Amino acid sequence: CASSLGSGSETQYF.

This clonotype was seen many times. The V gene is TRBV12-3 or TRBV12-4, the J gene TRBJ2-7, with D possibly being TRBD1 or TRBD2 (5 bases each). CDR3 length: 16 amino acids. The V gene lost 4 bases and the J gene lost 6 bases, with 22 bases spanning the gap. CDR3 coding DNA: TGTGCCAGCAGTTCCTCAAGGTGGGGGTCCGGTCTCGAGCAGTACTTC. This translates into CASSSSRWGSGLEQYF.

The chain couples TRBV7-8 to TRBJ1-2; maybe TRBD1 (6 bases). With 5 bases removed from V and 4 bases from J, the gap between germline ends came to 26 bases. Germline CDR1 and CDR2: SGHVS and FQNEAQ. This CDR3 region has 18 residues. CDR3 nucleotides: TGTGCCAGCAGCCACCTCGGGGGGGTACAGGGCTTCCCCTATGGCTACACCTTC. It is translated as CASSHLGGVQGFPYGYTF. Full variable domain (remainder filled in from reference TRBV7-8 and TRBJ1-2): GAGVSQSPRYKVAKRGQDVALRCDPISGHVSLFWYQQALGQGPEFLTYFQNEAQLDKSGLPSDRFFAERPEGSVSTLKIQRTQQEDSAVYLCASSHLGGVQGFPYGYTFGSGTRLTVV.

A few counts support this clonotype. J is TRBJ1-2 and V is TRBV7-2; D is unresolved. Germline V gene lookup returns CDR1 SGHTA and CDR2 FQGNSA. Deletions cut 1 base from V and 10 bases from J, with 10 bases between. There are 12 residues in the CDR3. CDR3 loop: CASSLDTAFYTF. In DNA form, the CDR3 reads TGTGCCAGCAGCTTAGATACCGCCTTCTACACCTTC.

This clonotype was observed a few times. The chain is built from TRBV5-6 and TRBJ2-5; TRBD1 matches 10 bases. V trimming: 10 bases; J trimming: 7 bases; junction bases outside the gene matches: 13. Germline CDR1 is SGHDT and CDR2 is YYEEEE. This CDR3 has 14 residues. This chain's CDR3 is CAGSLGQGVLTQYF. The CDR3 bases are TGTGCCGGATCTTTAGGACAGGGGGTCCTGACCCAGTACTTC. Variable domain in full (rest from reference TRBV5-6 and TRBJ2-5): DAGVTQSPTHLIKTRGQQVTLRCSPKSGHDTVSWYQQALGQGPQFIFQYYEEEERQRGNFPDRFSGHQFPNYSSELNVNALLLGDSALYLCAGSLGQGVLTQYFGPGTRLLVL.

This clonotype occurred a few times. The chain employs TRBV12-3 or TRBV12-4 and TRBJ2-1; a weak D match, TRBD2 (6 bases). Trimming shortened V by 5 bases and J by 2 bases, and 16 bases separated the two germline ends. The CDR3 totals 16 residues. CDR3: CASSPQGLATYNEQFF. In DNA, the CDR3 is TGTGCCAGCAGTCCCCAAGGGCTAGCGACCTACAATGAGCAGTTCTTC.

This clonotype was observed many times. The chain recombines TRBV7-9 with TRBJ1-1; D is ambiguous. Trimming took off 2 bases at V and 5 bases at J, with 21 bases between the two ends. Germline CDR1 reads SEHNR; CDR2 reads FQNEAQ (reference sequence). The CDR3 spans 17 residues. As DNA, the CDR3 is TGTGCCAGCAGCTTAAAGCCGAGGACCCGGGGTTGGACTGAAGCTTTCTTT. Translated: CASSLKPRTRGWTEAFF.

This clonotype came up a few times. The genes are TRBV7-2 and TRBJ2-7; D is tentatively TRBD1 or TRBD2 (5 bases each). Germline CDR1 reads SGHTA; CDR2 reads FQGNSA. V lost 0 bases to trimming and J lost 3 bases, with 12 bases between them. This CDR3 spans 15 amino acids. CDR3 sequence: CASSLAGAEFYEQYF. The CDR3 coding sequence is TGTGCCAGCAGCTTAGCCGGGGCTGAGTTCTACGAGCAGTACTTC.